This TCR beta chain was recorded in a study of blood T cell repertoires in COVID-19. Study context: Acute and convalescent COVID-19 samples came from the United States, Italy and Spain.

Profiling relied on immunoSEQ multiplex PCR, and the TCRdb table lists in-frame clones only, not all of them. The sample has 140,000 to 150,000 clones, roughly 76% seen once. The CDR3 totals 15 residues. V lost 7 bases, J lost 0 bases, and 16 bases lay in between. Germline CDR1 SGHNT, CDR2 YYREEE (reference sequence). Sequencing was performed on peripheral blood. The source of this sequence is a human donor with acute or convalescent COVID-19. The donor label of this sample is uncertain. The chain employs TRBV5-4 and TRBJ1-2; unclear D gene. For the CDR3, the DNA is TGTGCCAGCGCCCCCAGCGCAGCAGCTAACTATGGCTACACCTTC. Translated, it gives CASAPSAAANYGYTF.